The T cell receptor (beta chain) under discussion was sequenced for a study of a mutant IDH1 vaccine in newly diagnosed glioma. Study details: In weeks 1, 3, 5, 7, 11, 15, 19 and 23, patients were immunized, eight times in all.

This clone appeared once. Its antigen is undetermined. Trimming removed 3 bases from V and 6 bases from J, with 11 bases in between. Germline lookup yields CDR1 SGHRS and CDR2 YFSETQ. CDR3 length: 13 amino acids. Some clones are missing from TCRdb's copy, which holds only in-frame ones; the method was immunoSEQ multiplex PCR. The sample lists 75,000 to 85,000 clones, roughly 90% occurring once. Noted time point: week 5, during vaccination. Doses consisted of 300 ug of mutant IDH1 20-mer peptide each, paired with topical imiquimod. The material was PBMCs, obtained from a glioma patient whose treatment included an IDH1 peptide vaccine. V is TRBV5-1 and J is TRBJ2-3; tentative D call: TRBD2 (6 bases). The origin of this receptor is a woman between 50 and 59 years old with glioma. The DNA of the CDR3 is TGCGCCAGCAGCTCGGAGGGTTTGGATACGCAGTATTTT. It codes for CASSSEGLDTQYF.